Listed here are 11 T cell receptor beta chains from one sample, sequenced in a study of glioma-infiltrating T cells after dendritic cell vaccination. Clones were read by immunoSEQ multiplex PCR, and TCRdb kept only the in-frame ones, dropping some. The sample has approximately 84,000 clones; 70% to 90% are singletons. The material was blood, obtained before dendritic cell vaccination. The receptors come from a human donor with glioblastoma.

This clone was recorded a few times. The chain joins TRBV5-1 to TRBJ1-2; unclear D gene. The V end was cut by 0 bases, the J end by 7 bases, with 13 bases between. Per germline, CDR1 SGHRS and CDR2 YFSETQ. This CDR3 region has 14 residues. CDR3 in DNA: TGCGCCAGCAGCTTGGGTGAGGGTTGGGTTGGCTACACCTTC. This gives the protein CASSLGEGWVGYTF.

The V and J genes are TRBV19 and TRBJ1-1, with D perhaps matching TRBD1 (6 bases). The CDR3 has 12 amino acids. From germline, CDR1 is LNHDA and CDR2 SQIVND (reference sequence). Trimming shortened V by 5 bases and J by 10 bases, and 14 bases separated the two germline ends. In nucleotides, the CDR3 is TGTGCCAGTAGTGGGGGCGTTTTGGGAGCTTTCTTT. Protein: CASSGGVLGAFF.

This clone is a singleton in its sample. V is TRBV9 and J is TRBJ2-3, with D perhaps TRBD2 (5 bases). With 2 bases removed from V and 6 bases from J, the gap between germline ends came to 16 bases. Germline V lookup: CDR1 SGDLS, CDR2 YYNGEE. CDR3 length: 15 amino acids. CDR3: CASSVHSAPGDTQYF. The CDR3 bases are TGTGCCAGCAGCGTCCATAGCGCGCCGGGGGATACGCAGTATTTT.

The chain is built from TRBV29-1 and TRBJ2-2, with TRBD1 matching over 7 bases. The CDR3 extends over 13 amino acids. Germline loops: CDR1 SQVTM, CDR2 ANQGSEA. V was clipped by 6 bases and J by 0 bases; unmatched bases: 1. This CDR3 is CSVGQTNTGELFF. For the CDR3, the DNA is TGCAGCGTGGGACAGACGAACACCGGGGAGCTGTTTTTT.

The sample holds one count of this clone. The chain joins TRBV7-2 to TRBJ1-2, with unresolved D. Trimming cost V 5 bases and J 4 bases, with 8 bases left between them. Germline assignment: CDR1 SGHTA and CDR2 FQGNSA. This CDR3 contains 12 residues. The CDR3 bases are TGTGCCAGCAGCACAACGGGCTATGGCTACACCTTC. Translation: CASSTTGYGYTF.

This rearrangement joins TRBV5-6 to TRBJ2-1; the D is unclear. Germline V gene data show CDR1 as SGHDT and CDR2 as YYEEEE. The CDR3 totals 13 residues. V was shortened by 4 bases and J by 2 bases, with 7 bases between the two germline ends. CDR3 nucleotide sequence: TGTGCCAGCAGCGCCCAGACCTACAATGAGCAGTTCTTC. Translating gives CASSAQTYNEQFF.

The chain uses TRBV5-1 and TRBJ1-5, with a possible D match to TRBD1 (6 bases). Per germline, CDR1 SGHRS and CDR2 YFSETQ. The germline V and J ends were trimmed by 4 bases and 7 bases, with 12 bases remaining between them. CDR3 length: 13 residues. This chain's CDR3 is CASSHGGGQPQHF. Here the CDR3 DNA reads TGCGCCAGCAGCCACGGTGGGGGCCAGCCCCAGCATTTT.

J is TRBJ1-1 and V is TRBV19; TRBD1 is a possible D gene (5 bases). CDR3 length: 13 residues. Germline V gene data show CDR1 as LNHDA and CDR2 as SQIVND (reference sequence). V was cut by 3 bases and J by 6 bases, with 11 bases left in between. CDR3 sequence: CASSMAQASEAFF. The CDR3 DNA sequence: TGTGCCAGTAGTATGGCACAGGCCTCTGAAGCTTTCTTT.

As to this clone: This same CDR3 is encoded by further DNA sequences in the sample. The J gene is TRBJ1-2, the V gene TRBV4-1; D remains unclear. Trimming removed 1 base from V and 0 bases from J, with 3 bases in between. There are 13 residues in the CDR3. The germline gives CDR1 MGHRA, CDR2 YSYEKL. The CDR3 sequence is CASSQGANYGYTF. The DNA for the CDR3 is TGCGCCAGCAGCCAAGGCGCTAACTATGGCTACACCTTC.

CDR3 amino acids: CAIRLATGELFF. The CDR3 DNA reads TGTGCCATCCGACTAGCCACCGGGGAGCTGTTTTTT. The chain has TRBV28 and TRBJ2-2; 7 bases fit TRBD2. Germline V gives CDR1 MDHEN, CDR2 SYDVKM. This CDR3 spans 12 amino acids. The J segment lost 4 bases and the V segment lost 10 bases, leaving 3 bases of the junction unmatched.

The rearrangement joins TRBV5-1 to TRBJ1-4; D is undetermined. Germline lookup yields CDR1 SGHRS and CDR2 YFSETQ. V lost 4 bases and J 5 bases, leaving 15 bases between the germline ends. The CDR3 is 15 residues long. CDR3: CASSRRGPENEKLFF. As DNA, the CDR3 is TGCGCCAGCAGCCGCCGTGGGCCTGAAAATGAAAAACTGTTTTTT.